This T cell receptor beta chain was sequenced in a study of blood T cell repertoires in COVID-19. About the research overall: There were acute and convalescent COVID-19 samples, and they came from the United States, Italy and Spain. T cells, B-cell-depleted T cells, or PBMCs provided the cDNA or gDNA that served as material.

In the authors' workflow: From reference gene primer amplification, estimates of nucleated cell counts were derived. TCRdb's copy holds only in-frame clones and misses some; the assay was immunoSEQ multiplex PCR. The V and J calls and the clone size are those of that table, but D and trimming were determined from the DNA. The sample yields 140,000 to 150,000 clones, about four fifths seen once. V lost 0 bases, J lost 10 bases, and 4 bases stayed unmatched. The germline V gene has CDR1 SGDLS and CDR2 YYNGEE. CDR3 length equals 14 residues. The source is a human donor with acute or convalescent COVID-19. The donor label of this sample is uncertain. Specimen: peripheral blood. This chain links TRBV9 with TRBJ1-6; 7 bases align to TRBD1. As DNA, the CDR3 is TGTGCCAGCAGCGTAGGGACAGGTCCCTCACCCCTCCACTTT. The encoded protein is CASSVGTGPSPLHF.